The 24 T cell receptor beta chains below were found in one sample sequenced in a study of monozygotic twins with cystic fibrosis. Some clones are missing from TCRdb's copy, which holds only in-frame ones; the method was immunoSEQ multiplex PCR. The sample contains around 27,000 clones, 90% of which appear only once. Sequences were obtained from blood. Receptor source: a girl aged 2-10 years with cystic fibrosis.

This clone has more than one count but fewer than ten. CDR3 residues: CASSGYTPVVGSYGYTF. DNA for the CDR3: TGTGCCAGCAGTGGTTACACCCCCGTTGTAGGGTCCTATGGCTACACCTTC. The chain employs TRBV2 and TRBJ1-2; D is unresolved. Germline V gene sequence: CDR1 SNHLY, CDR2 FYNNEI. The V end lost 4 bases, the J end lost 4 bases, and 22 bases lay between the germline ends. The CDR3 is made up of 17 amino acids.

V usage is TRBV7-2 and J usage is TRBJ2-3; 9 bases align to TRBD2. With 1 base clipped from V and 6 bases from J, the junction kept 8 bases outside the gene matches. Germline-derived CDR1 and CDR2 are SGHTA and FQGNSA. The CDR3 is made up of 16 amino acids. CDR3 region: CASSLVRGGGRDTQYF. For the CDR3, the DNA is TGTGCCAGCAGCTTAGTTCGCGGGGGGGGCCGGGATACGCAGTATTTT.

The gene calls are TRBV5-4 and TRBJ1-2; D remains ambiguous. This CDR3 is built from 13 residues. Deletions cut 4 bases from V and 2 bases from J, with 9 bases between. In germline, CDR1 is SGHNT, CDR2 YYREEE (reference sequence). The CDR3 here is CASSLSNNYGYTF. For the CDR3, the DNA is TGTGCCAGCAGCCTTTCGAACAACTATGGCTACACCTTC.

This clone has only one observation. The V gene is TRBV5-6, the J gene TRBJ1-5; D uncertain. V was trimmed by 0 bases and J by 3 bases, leaving 7 bases between them. This CDR3 is built from 14 residues. Germline CDR1 SGHDT, CDR2 YYEEEE. The CDR3 reads CASSLATVNQPQHF. The CDR3 DNA is TGTGCCAGCAGCTTGGCTACAGTCAATCAGCCCCAGCATTTT.

The chain joins TRBV5-6 to TRBJ1-4; D gene uncertain. The germline V and J ends were trimmed by 1 base and 7 bases, with 11 bases remaining between them. The CDR3 length is 14 residues. CDR1 is SGHDT, CDR2 YYEEEE, per germline. CDR3 sequence: CASSLWGGGEKLFF. The CDR3 DNA follows: TGTGCCAGCAGCTTGTGGGGAGGAGGTGAAAAACTGTTTTTT.

The CDR3 sequence: CASGTHFSPAQYF. The CDR3 DNA sequence: TGTGCCAGTGGAACTCATTTTAGCCCAGCGCAGTATTTT. The chain links TRBV19 to TRBJ2-3; D not certain. The CDR3 covers 13 residues. V lost 8 bases, J lost 10 bases, and 19 bases lay in between. Germline V gene lookup returns CDR1 LNHDA and CDR2 SQIVND (reference sequence).

The chain couples TRBV10-3 to TRBJ2-5; 7 bases are shared with TRBD1. The ends lost 2 bases at V and 2 bases at J; junction bases unmatched: 2. The CDR3 runs 14 residues. Germline CDR1 is ENHRY and CDR2 is SYGVKD. CDR3 nucleotide sequence: TGTGCCATCAGTGAGGGGGACAGTCAAGAGACCCAGTACTTC. Translation gives CAISEGDSQETQYF.

This chain uses TRBV27 with TRBJ2-7, with 10 bases that match TRBD1. Germline loops: CDR1 MNHEY, CDR2 SMNVEV (reference sequence). The CDR3 consists of 15 residues. The junction had 5 bases not matched to a gene; V was cut back by 3 bases and J by 3 bases. CDR3 DNA: TGTGCCAGCAGTTTGGGGACAGGGGCAGTCTACGAGCAGTACTTC. It codes for CASSLGTGAVYEQYF.

This chain links TRBV6-1 with TRBJ2-5, with D tentatively TRBD2 (5 bases). CDR3 length equals 14 residues. CDR1 and CDR2 (germline): MNHNS, SASEGT. Trimming shortened V by 8 bases and J by 2 bases, and 15 bases separated the two germline ends. The CDR3 nucleotides are TGTGCCAGCGAGGGCCTACGCCCACAAGAGACCCAGTACTTC. Translating gives CASEGLRPQETQYF.

The rearrangement uses TRBV11-2 and TRBJ2-7, with TRBD1 matching 9 bases. The junction had 6 bases not matched to a gene; V was cut back by 3 bases and J by 9 bases. CDR1 and CDR2 from the germline V gene are SGHAT and FQNNGV. The CDR3 is 13 amino acids. The CDR3 bases are TGTGCCAGCAGCTTGGACAGGGGAATCGGGCAGTACTTC. Translation gives CASSLDRGIGQYF.

This clone was detected only a few times. V and J are TRBV5-1 and TRBJ2-7; 8 nucleotides agree with TRBD1. The germline CDR1 and CDR2 sequences are SGHRS and YFSETQ. Germline trimming cut 0 bases from V and 2 bases from J; bases unmatched to any gene: 4. The CDR3 spans 15 residues. The CDR3 bases are TGCGCCAGCAGCTTGGGGGCAGGGGGCCCCTACGAGCAGTACTTC. As protein: CASSLGAGGPYEQYF. The whole variable domain, filled in from reference TRBV5-1 and TRBJ2-7, reads KAGVTQTPRYLIKTRGQQVTLSCSPISGHRSVSWYQQTPGQGLQFLFEYFSETQRNKGNFPGRFSGRQFSNSRSEMNVSTLELGDSALYLCASSLGAGGPYEQYFGPGTRLTVT.

The V gene is TRBV27, the J gene TRBJ1-6, with a tentative D call TRBD1 (5 bases). Germline V lookup: CDR1 MNHEY, CDR2 SMNVEV (reference sequence). Trimming took 6 bases from V and 4 from J, leaving 13 bases between them. This CDR3 has 15 amino acids. The CDR3 loop reads CASSQDIAYNSPLHF. CDR3 coding DNA: TGTGCCAGCAGCCAGGACATCGCATATAATTCACCCCTCCACTTT.

Remarks on this clone: The sample carries other DNA sequences with the same CDR3. The V and J genes are TRBV7-2 and TRBJ2-3, with D possibly TRBD2 on 6 matching bases. The CDR3 spans 14 residues. Trimming stripped 5 bases from V and 1 base from J, with 10 bases between. CDR1 is SGHTA, CDR2 FQGNSA, per germline. The CDR3 DNA follows: TGTGCCAGCAGCCCTACGGGGGGCACAGATACGCAGTATTTT. This gives the protein CASSPTGGTDTQYF.

This chain joins TRBV6-1 and TRBJ1-1; D is possibly TRBD1 (5 bases). The CDR3 sequence is 16 residues long. Germline CDR1 and CDR2: MNHNS and SASEGT. The V and J ends lost 2 bases and 4 bases respectively, with 17 bases between them. The CDR3: CASSERTGGLSTEAFF. DNA of the CDR3: TGTGCCAGCAGTGAAAGGACCGGGGGGTTGAGCACTGAAGCTTTCTTT.

This clone has a handful of counts. The chain uses TRBV19 and TRBJ1-5; D possibly corresponds to TRBD1 (5 bases). The CDR3 length is 15 residues. Germline lookup yields CDR1 LNHDA and CDR2 SQIVND (reference sequence). V was shortened by 4 bases and J by 1 base, with 11 bases between the two germline ends. The CDR3 is CASSTRRDSNQPQHF. Written as DNA, the CDR3 is TGTGCCAGTAGTACGCGACGGGACAGCAATCAGCCCCAGCATTTT.

This clone was observed once. This chain uses TRBV6-5 with TRBJ1-1, with 7 bases that match TRBD1. The CDR3 length is 16 residues. From germline, CDR1 is MNHEY and CDR2 SVGAGI. V dropped 8 bases and J dropped 0; count of bases not matched to a gene: 12. The CDR3 here is CASRFRGGPLNTEAFF. The CDR3 coding sequence is TGTGCCAGCCGTTTTCGAGGGGGCCCTTTGAACACTGAAGCTTTCTTT.

The rearrangement links TRBV6-1 to TRBJ2-7; weak D call: TRBD1 (5 bases). CDR3 length: 13 residues. Germline values: CDR1 MNHNS, CDR2 SASEGT. Trimming removed 8 bases from V and 2 bases from J, with 13 bases in between. The CDR3 nucleotides are TGTGCCAGCCGCCAGGGTTTGGCCTACGAGCAGTACTTC. Encoded protein: CASRQGLAYEQYF.

This clone was seen only a few times. The CDR3 coding sequence is TGTGCCAGCAGCTCGACAGTCCAAGAGACCCAGTACTTC. Translated, it gives CASSSTVQETQYF. This rearrangement joins TRBV7-3 to TRBJ2-5; weak D call: TRBD1 (5 bases). V shed 4 bases and J shed 1 base, with 7 bases lying between them. The CDR3 contains 13 residues. Germline loops: CDR1 SGHTA, CDR2 FQGTGA.

This chain connects TRBV5-1 to TRBJ2-3; tentatively, D is TRBD2 (6 bases). The V gene lost 6 bases and the J gene lost 8 bases, with 13 bases spanning the gap. Germline V gives CDR1 SGHRS, CDR2 YFSETQ. This CDR3 spans 12 amino acids. This CDR3 is CASIGSRRTQYF. The CDR3 nucleotides are TGCGCCAGCATCGGGAGTAGACGTACGCAGTATTTT.

The V and J genes are TRBV30 and TRBJ1-6; D might be TRBD1 (5 bases). This CDR3 has 15 residues. Deletions cut 4 bases from V and 4 bases from J, with 14 bases between. Germline V gene lookup returns CDR1 GTSNPN and CDR2 SVGIG (reference sequence). The DNA of the CDR3 is TGTGCCTGGACTAGACAGTCTTTATATAATTCACCCCTCCACTTT. Translation: CAWTRQSLYNSPLHF.

The chain is built from TRBV2 and TRBJ2-7; D call uncertain. V was shortened by 7 bases and J by 4 bases, with 11 bases between the two germline ends. Germline-derived CDR1 and CDR2 are SNHLY and FYNNEI. The CDR3 loop spans 12 amino acids. The CDR3 DNA reads as TGTGCCAGCACTCGAAGGGAATACGAGCAGTACTTC. Translated, it gives CASTRREYEQYF. The full variable domain, in which reference TRBV2 and TRBJ2-7 provide the parts outside the CDR3, is EPEVTQTPSHQVTQMGQEVILRCVPISNHLYFYWYRQILGQKVEFLVSFYNNEISEKSEIFDDQFSVERPDGSNFTLKIRSTKLEDSAMYFCASTRREYEQYFGPGTRLTVT.

The V gene is TRBV5-1, the J gene TRBJ1-4; weak D call: TRBD1 (5 bases). The CDR3 is made up of 13 amino acids. V shed 4 bases and J shed 7 bases, with 11 bases lying between them. CDR1 SGHRS and CDR2 YFSETQ come from the germline V gene. The CDR3 DNA is TGCGCCAGCAGCCCGAGGACATCTGAAAAACTGTTTTTT. Protein: CASSPRTSEKLFF.

This sequence joins TRBV15 and TRBJ2-7; 7 bases are a match to TRBD2. V shed 2 bases, J shed 5 bases, and the junction held 3 bases outside the gene matches. CDR1 and CDR2 from the germline V gene are LNHNV and YYDKDF (reference sequence). This CDR3 is built from 13 residues. Here the CDR3 DNA reads TGTGCCACCAGCAGACGCGGGGGTAACGAGCAGTACTTC. This sequence encodes CATSRRGGNEQYF.

With regard to this clone: An end of the junction does not agree with germline; a read error may underlie this. At the DNA level, this CDR3 is encoded by other sequences in the same sample as well. The chain employs TRBV4-1 and TRBJ1-6; D gene unclear. CDR3 length equals 15 residues. Looked up from germline, CDR1 is MGHRA and CDR2 is YSYEKL. As DNA, the CDR3 is TGCGCCAGCAGCCAAGAAATCTACGGTAATTCGCCCCTCCACTTT. It translates to CASSQEIYGNSPLHF.